This T cell receptor delta chain was captured by sequencing in a study of gamma-delta chains in newborns, infants, children. Turning to the study itself: Polyclonal expansion of innate γδ T cells after birth follows microbial exposure.

This clone was seen more than once but under ten times. TCRdb reanalysed the reads with CATT. This table has 1,500 to 2,000 delta-chain clones, approximately 42% appearing once. The sample taken for sequencing was blood. The receptor was derived from a child who had a fever.

CDR3 nucleotides: TGTGCCTGTGAAAGGCTGGGGGCCTTTGGGACCGATAAACTCATCTTT. Its protein is CACERLGAFGTDKLIF. The chain couples TRDV2 to TRDJ1; 7 bases map to TRDD3. J lost 2 bases, V lost 4 bases, and 12 bases had no gene match. The CDR3 covers 16 residues. Germline-derived CDR1 and CDR2 are GEAIGNYY and EKD.